One and the same sample provided the 27 T cell receptor beta chains below, sequenced in a study of shared clonotypes between healthy human individuals. TCRdb's copy holds only in-frame clones and misses some; the assay was immunoSEQ multiplex PCR. The table has about 980,000 clones, over 75% seen once; the top ten hold about 1.5%. Sequenced input: memory CD4+ T cells sorted from blood. Subset denoted: CD45RA-negative fraction. These receptors were taken from a man between 18 and 29 years old in good health.

J is TRBJ1-6 and V is TRBV11-3; D gene ambiguous. This CDR3 region has 13 residues. The V gene's germline CDR1 is SGHNT and CDR2 YENEEA. V was clipped by 2 bases and J by 7 bases, with 6 bases between them. This CDR3 reads CASSLHNNSPLHF. CDR3 coding DNA: TGTGCCAGCAGCTTACACAACAATTCACCCCTCCACTTT.

This clone was found once. V gene TRBV5-1 combines with J gene TRBJ2-7, with D hard to call. The CDR3 loop spans 16 amino acids. The ends were cut back, 0 bases at V and 0 bases at J, with 13 bases in the middle. Germline loops: CDR1 SGHRS, CDR2 YFSETQ. For the CDR3, the DNA is TGCGCCAGCAGCTTGGATGGCCTTTCTCCCTCCTACGAGCAGTACTTC. It is translated as CASSLDGLSPSYEQYF.

The rearrangement links TRBV5-1 to TRBJ2-5; TRBD2 aligns across 15 bases. CDR1 is SGHRS, CDR2 YFSETQ, per germline. With V trimmed by 4 bases and J by 4 bases, 8 bases remained unmatched. The CDR3 consists of 17 residues. The CDR3 DNA follows: TGCGCCAGCAGCCCCGGACTAGCGGGGGGGTTTGGAGAGACCCAGTACTTC. Encoded protein: CASSPGLAGGFGETQYF.

The genes are TRBV10-3 and TRBJ1-1; perhaps TRBD1 as D (5 bases). This CDR3 contains 11 residues. Germline-derived CDR1 and CDR2 are ENHRY and SYGVKD. Trimming cost V 6 bases and J 11 bases, with 13 bases left between them. The CDR3 reads CAISEGLAAFF. In DNA form, the CDR3 reads TGTGCCATCAGCGAGGGGCTGGCGGCTTTCTTT.

The J gene is TRBJ2-1, the V gene TRBV9, with 8 bases identical to TRBD2. With 4 bases clipped from V and 8 bases from J, the junction kept 5 bases outside the gene matches. The CDR3 runs to 13 residues. In germline, CDR1 is SGDLS, CDR2 YYNGEE. CDR3 nucleotides: TGTGCCAGCAGCCCTCGGGGGGGCGATGAGCAGTTCTTC. This sequence encodes CASSPRGGDEQFF.

A few counts support this clone. The chain is built from TRBV4-2 and TRBJ1-2, with D perhaps TRBD1 (5 bases). The CDR3 runs 11 residues. With 4 bases removed from V and 6 bases from J, the gap between germline ends came to 6 bases. The germline V gene encodes CDR1 LGHNA and CDR2 YNFKEQ. The CDR3 loop is CASSRGDGYTF. The CDR3 coding sequence is TGTGCCAGCAGCCGAGGGGATGGCTACACCTTC.

The chain carries TRBV30 and TRBJ1-3; D gene uncertain. The CDR3 contains 13 residues. Trimming removed 4 bases at V and 2 bases at J, with 9 bases between. Germline-derived CDR1 and CDR2 are GTSNPN and SVGIG (reference sequence). The CDR3 DNA reads TGTGCCTGGACGGGAGACGCTGGAAACACCATATATTTT. Encoded protein: CAWTGDAGNTIYF. The full variable domain, in which reference TRBV30 and TRBJ1-3 provide the parts outside the CDR3, is SQTIHQWPATLVQPVGSPLSLECTVEGTSNPNLYWYRQAAGRGLQLLFYSVGIGQISSEVPQNLSASRPQDRQFILSSKKLLLSDSGFYLCAWTGDAGNTIYFGEGSWLTVV.

J is TRBJ1-2 and V is TRBV7-9; TRBD1 matches at 7 bases. V trimming: 4 bases; J trimming: 0 bases; junction bases outside the gene matches: 5. The CDR3 is 15 amino acids. Germline CDR1 and CDR2: SEHNR and FQNEAQ (reference sequence). The CDR3 sequence is CASSSPGTANYGYTF. DNA of the CDR3: TGTGCCAGCAGCTCCCCGGGGACAGCTAACTATGGCTACACCTTC.

The chain recombines TRBV5-1 with TRBJ2-7; D unclear. CDR3 length equals 14 residues. Trimming shortened V by 0 bases and J by 3 bases, and 10 bases separated the two germline ends. Germline CDR1 SGHRS, CDR2 YFSETQ. The CDR3 region has the DNA TGCGCCAGCAGCTTGGGCCTGGGCCTCTACGAGCAGTACTTC. Encoded protein: CASSLGLGLYEQYF. The full variable domain, its missing parts supplied by reference TRBV5-1 and TRBJ2-7, is KAGVTQTPRYLIKTRGQQVTLSCSPISGHRSVSWYQQTPGQGLQFLFEYFSETQRNKGNFPGRFSGRQFSNSRSEMNVSTLELGDSALYLCASSLGLGLYEQYFGPGTRLTVT.

This clone was found once. The gene calls are TRBV30 and TRBJ2-5, with D tentatively TRBD2 (5 bases). The CDR3 sequence is 14 residues long. Germline CDR1 is GTSNPN and CDR2 is SVGIG (reference sequence). The CDR3 DNA follows: TGTGTGGGGAATCGGGGTTCGGCCGGAGAGACCCAGTACTTC. Protein sequence: CVGNRGSAGETQYF.

V and J are TRBV5-1 and TRBJ1-5, with D possibly being TRBD1 (6 bases). Deletions cut 0 bases from V and 9 bases from J, with 7 bases between. Germline CDR1 SGHRS, CDR2 YFSETQ. This CDR3 contains 12 residues. CDR3 sequence: CASSLEQGPQHF. CDR3 coding DNA: TGCGCCAGCAGCTTGGAACAGGGGCCCCAGCATTTT. Filled out from reference TRBV5-1 and TRBJ1-5, the complete variable domain reads KAGVTQTPRYLIKTRGQQVTLSCSPISGHRSVSWYQQTPGQGLQFLFEYFSETQRNKGNFPGRFSGRQFSNSRSEMNVSTLELGDSALYLCASSLEQGPQHFGDGTRLSIL.

The rearrangement joins TRBV18 to TRBJ2-3; D gene ambiguous. Germline lookup yields CDR1 KGHSH and CDR2 LQKENI. Trimming took off 2 bases at V and 3 bases at J, with 15 bases between the two ends. The CDR3 contains 16 residues. The CDR3 coding sequence is TGTGCCAGCTCACCAAACCGGGCCGGTAAAACAGATACGCAGTATTTT. This encodes CASSPNRAGKTDTQYF.

This chain connects TRBV2 to TRBJ1-5; possible D gene TRBD1, 6 bases. The germline V gene encodes CDR1 SNHLY and CDR2 FYNNEI. This CDR3 is built from 14 residues. The V end was cut by 6 bases, the J end by 6 bases, with 15 bases between. The chain's CDR3 is CASRKQGKGQPQHF. CDR3 DNA sequence: TGTGCCAGCAGGAAACAGGGTAAGGGTCAGCCCCAGCATTTT.

This clone was recorded once. The junction does not match germline at one end; this may be a read error. The V call is TRBV7-7, the J call TRBJ2-3; 7 positions agree with TRBD1. The CDR3 spans 13 residues. Germline V lookup: CDR1 SSHAT, CDR2 FNYEAQ (reference sequence). CDR3 DNA: TGTGCTAGCAGCTTAGCGCAGGGGGAGACGCAGTATTTT. Its protein is CASSLAQGETQYF.

J is TRBJ2-2 and V is TRBV9, with 8 positions matching TRBD1. The germline V gene has CDR1 SGDLS and CDR2 YYNGEE. The CDR3 totals 14 residues. V lost 3 bases to trimming and J lost 5 bases; unmatched junction nucleotides: 3. CDR3 nucleotide sequence: TGTGCCAGCAGCGAGTACAGGGGGACCGGGGAGCTGTTTTTT. The encoded protein is CASSEYRGTGELFF.

This clone has more than one count but fewer than ten. V and J are TRBV18 and TRBJ1-1, with D maybe TRBD1 (5 bases). CDR3 length: 12 amino acids. Germline CDR1 and CDR2: KGHSH and LQKENI. Between the trimmed V and J ends, which lost 5 bases and 6 bases, there was a span of 10 bases. The CDR3 nucleotides read TGTGCCAGCTCATCAGGGACTGCTGAAGCTTTCTTT. Amino acids: CASSSGTAEAFF.

CDR3 coding DNA: TGTGCCAGCAGTGCCTCCGGCGGGGCCTGGGATGGCTACACCTTC. This codes for CASSASGGAWDGYTF. This chain connects TRBV28 to TRBJ1-2, with TRBD1 as a possible D gene (5 bases). This CDR3 comprises 15 residues. Germline values: CDR1 MDHEN, CDR2 SYDVKM. Between the trimmed V and J ends, which lost 5 bases and 6 bases, there was a span of 19 bases.

CDR3 residues: CAWRGTGNNQPQHF. The CDR3 DNA sequence: TGTGCCTGGAGGGGGACAGGGAACAATCAGCCCCAGCATTTT. V is TRBV30 and J is TRBJ1-5, with 9 bases identical to TRBD1. Trimming took 3 bases from V and 3 from J; bases not matched to a gene: 3. Germline V gene lookup returns CDR1 GTSNPN and CDR2 SVGIG (reference sequence). This CDR3 spans 14 amino acids.

In this sample, this clone turned up once. The chain recombines TRBV6-5 with TRBJ2-2, with D perhaps TRBD1 (6 bases). Germline-derived CDR1 and CDR2 are MNHEY and SVGAGI. The CDR3 loop spans 13 amino acids. The V gene lost 8 bases and the J gene lost 2 bases, with 9 bases spanning the gap. CDR3 loop: CASQGFNTGELFF. DNA of the CDR3: TGTGCCAGCCAGGGGTTTAACACCGGGGAGCTGTTTTTT.

Of note for this clone: Other DNA sequences in the same sample also yield this CDR3. The V call is TRBV5-8, the J call TRBJ1-2; D is undetermined. Trimming took 2 bases from V and 3 from J, leaving 5 bases between them. Germline CDR1 and CDR2: SGHTS and YDEGEE. The CDR3 runs to 12 residues. The CDR3 DNA is TGTGCCAGCAGCTTCCGGGACTATGGCTACACCTTC. It specifies CASSFRDYGYTF.

V usage is TRBV5-1 and J usage is TRBJ2-2, with D tentatively TRBD1 (5 bases). The V end was cut by 1 base, the J end by 7 bases, with 14 bases between. The CDR3 is 15 residues long. CDR1 is SGHRS and CDR2 is YFSETQ in the germline V gene. The CDR3 protein is CASSLRQGLNGELFF. For the CDR3, the DNA is TGCGCCAGCAGCTTGAGGCAGGGTCTTAACGGGGAGCTGTTTTTT.

The rearrangement uses TRBV19 and TRBJ1-2, with D perhaps TRBD1 (6 bases). CDR1 is LNHDA, CDR2 SQIVND, per germline (reference sequence). V was clipped by 6 bases and J by 2 bases, with 16 bases between them. This CDR3 region has 15 residues. This CDR3 reads CASRSPGTQNYGYTF. As DNA, the CDR3 is TGTGCCAGTAGATCTCCCGGGACACAGAACTATGGCTACACCTTC.

The chain joins TRBV19 to TRBJ2-1, with a weak D call TRBD2 (5 bases). V was cut by 1 base and J by 3 bases, with 10 bases left in between. CDR1 and CDR2 from the germline V gene are LNHDA and SQIVND (reference sequence). The CDR3 is 15 amino acids. CDR3 in DNA: TGTGCCAGTAGTATAGTTCCTAGCAGCTACAATGAGCAGTTCTTC. This translates into CASSIVPSSYNEQFF.

Concerning this clone itself: This same CDR3 is encoded by further DNA sequences in the sample. The chain recombines TRBV5-1 with TRBJ2-7; 8 bases map to TRBD2. V lost 0 bases to trimming and J lost 3 bases; unmatched junction nucleotides: 5. The CDR3 covers 15 residues. Germline assignment: CDR1 SGHRS and CDR2 YFSETQ. The CDR3 region has the DNA TGCGCCAGCAGCTTGGGGAGCGGGGGAAGCTACGAGCAGTACTTC. Protein sequence: CASSLGSGGSYEQYF.

This clone was picked up many times. The CDR3 spells CASSIQGGAFF. The CDR3 nucleotides are TGTGCCAGCAGCATCCAGGGGGGAGCTTTCTTT. This sequence joins TRBV7-9 and TRBJ1-1; 7 bases map to TRBD1. With 5 bases clipped from V and 10 bases from J, the junction kept 4 bases outside the gene matches. Germline V gene lookup returns CDR1 SEHNR and CDR2 FQNEAQ (reference sequence). The CDR3 consists of 11 residues. Combining the CDR3 with reference TRBV7-9 and TRBJ1-1 gives the whole variable domain DTGVSQNPRHKITKRGQNVTFRCDPISEHNRLYWYRQTLGQGPEFLTYFQNEAQLEKSRLLSDRFSAERPKGSFSTLEIQRTEQGDSAMYLCASSIQGGAFFGQGTRLTVV.

This clone was seen a handful of times. V and J are TRBV7-9 and TRBJ1-5; 9 nucleotides match TRBD1. Germline V lookup: CDR1 SEHNR, CDR2 FQNEAQ (reference sequence). There are 15 residues in the CDR3. V gave up 6 bases and J gave up 3 bases; unmatched junction bases: 6. The CDR3 reads CASSPDRGVNQPQHF. Written as DNA, the CDR3 is TGTGCCAGCAGTCCAGACAGGGGGGTCAATCAGCCCCAGCATTTT.

The gene calls are TRBV6-1 and TRBJ2-1; D is undetermined. CDR3 length: 15 amino acids. V was shortened by 0 bases and J by 6 bases, with 12 bases between the two germline ends. The germline gives CDR1 MNHNS, CDR2 SASEGT. The CDR3 nucleotides read TGTGCCAGCAGTGAAGCGAAACGCCTCGGCAATGAGCAGTTCTTC. Its protein product is CASSEAKRLGNEQFF.